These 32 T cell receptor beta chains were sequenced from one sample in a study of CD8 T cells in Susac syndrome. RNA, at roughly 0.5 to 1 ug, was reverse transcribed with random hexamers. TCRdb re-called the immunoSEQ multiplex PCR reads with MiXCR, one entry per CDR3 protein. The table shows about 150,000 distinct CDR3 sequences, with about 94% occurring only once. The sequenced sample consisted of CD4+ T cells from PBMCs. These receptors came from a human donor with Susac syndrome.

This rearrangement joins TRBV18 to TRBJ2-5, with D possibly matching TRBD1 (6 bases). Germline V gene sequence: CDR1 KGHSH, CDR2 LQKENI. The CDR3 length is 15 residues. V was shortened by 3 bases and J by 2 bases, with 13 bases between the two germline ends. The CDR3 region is CASSPNTGHQETQYF. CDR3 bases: TGTGCCAGCTCACCTAATACAGGGCATCAAGAGACCCAGTACTTC.

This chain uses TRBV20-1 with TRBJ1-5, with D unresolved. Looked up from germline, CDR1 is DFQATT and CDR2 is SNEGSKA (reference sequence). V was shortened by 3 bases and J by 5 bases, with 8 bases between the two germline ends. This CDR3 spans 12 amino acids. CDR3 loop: CSASSNDQPQHF. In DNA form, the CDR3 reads TGCAGTGCTAGCTCCAACGATCAGCCCCAGCATTTT.

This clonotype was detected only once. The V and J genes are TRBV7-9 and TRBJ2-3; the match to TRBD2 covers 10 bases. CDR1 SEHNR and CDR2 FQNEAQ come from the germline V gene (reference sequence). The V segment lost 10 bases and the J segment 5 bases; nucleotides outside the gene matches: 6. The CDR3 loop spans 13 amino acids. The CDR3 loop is CATSSGSLDTQYF. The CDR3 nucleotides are TGTGCCACTTCTAGCGGGAGTTTAGATACGCAGTATTTT.

Here the CDR3 reads CASRQGAHGADTQYF. CDR3 sequence (DNA): TGTGCCAGCAGACAGGGTGCCCATGGGGCAGATACGCAGTATTTT. The V gene is TRBV12-3 or TRBV12-4, the J gene TRBJ2-3; perhaps TRBD1 as D (6 bases). This CDR3 is built from 15 residues. Trimming removed 6 bases from V and 4 bases from J, with 17 bases in between.

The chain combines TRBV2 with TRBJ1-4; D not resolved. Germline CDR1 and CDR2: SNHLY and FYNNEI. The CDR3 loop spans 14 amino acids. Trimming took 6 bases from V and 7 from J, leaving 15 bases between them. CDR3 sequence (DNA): TGTGCCAGCAGGGAGGCTCCGAGAGGTGAAAAACTGTTTTTT. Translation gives CASREAPRGEKLFF.

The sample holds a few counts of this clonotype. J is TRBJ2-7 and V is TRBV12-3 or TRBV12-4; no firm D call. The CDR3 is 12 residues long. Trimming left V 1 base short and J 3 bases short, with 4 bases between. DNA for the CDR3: TGTGCCAGCAGTTTAGACCACTACGAGCAGTACTTC. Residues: CASSLDHYEQYF.

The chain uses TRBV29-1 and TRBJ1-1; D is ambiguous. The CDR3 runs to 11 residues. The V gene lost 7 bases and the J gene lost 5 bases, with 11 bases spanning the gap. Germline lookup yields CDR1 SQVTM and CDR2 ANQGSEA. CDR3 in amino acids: CSGRRETEAFF. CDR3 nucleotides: TGCAGCGGCAGGAGGGAAACTGAAGCTTTCTTT.

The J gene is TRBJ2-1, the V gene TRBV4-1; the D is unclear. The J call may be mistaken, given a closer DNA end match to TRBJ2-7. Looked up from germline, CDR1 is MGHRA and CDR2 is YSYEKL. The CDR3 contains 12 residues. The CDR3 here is CASSQEVGEQYF. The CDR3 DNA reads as TGCGCCAGCAGCCAGGAAGTTGGGGAGCAGTACTTC.

CDR3 DNA sequence: TGTGCCAGTAGTTCTACTAGGGCCACCGGGGAGCTGTTTTTT. Its protein product is CASSSTRATGELFF. V and J are TRBV19 and TRBJ2-2, with a weak D call TRBD2 (5 bases). V was clipped by 5 bases and J by 4 bases, with 11 bases between them. This CDR3 is built from 14 residues. The germline V gene encodes CDR1 LNHDA and CDR2 SQIVND (reference sequence). Full variable domain (remainder filled in from reference TRBV19 and TRBJ2-2): DGGITQSPKYLFRKEGQNVTLSCEQNLNHDAMYWYRQDPGQGLRLIYYSQIVNDFQKGDIAEGYSVSREKKESFPLTVTSAQKNPTAFYLCASSSTRATGELFFGEGSRLTVL.

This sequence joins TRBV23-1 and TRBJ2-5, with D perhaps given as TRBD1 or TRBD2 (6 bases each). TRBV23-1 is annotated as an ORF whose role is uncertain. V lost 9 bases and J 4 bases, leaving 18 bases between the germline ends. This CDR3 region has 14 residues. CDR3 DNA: TGCGCCAGGGGGGCCCTTTGGGGAGGAGAGACCCAGTACTTC. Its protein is CARGALWGGETQYF.

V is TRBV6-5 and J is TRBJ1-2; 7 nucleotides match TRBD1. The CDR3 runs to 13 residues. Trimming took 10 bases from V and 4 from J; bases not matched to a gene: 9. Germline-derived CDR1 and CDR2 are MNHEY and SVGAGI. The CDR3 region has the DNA TGTGCCATATCGACAGGGAGAGCCTATGGCTACACCTTC. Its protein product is CAISTGRAYGYTF.

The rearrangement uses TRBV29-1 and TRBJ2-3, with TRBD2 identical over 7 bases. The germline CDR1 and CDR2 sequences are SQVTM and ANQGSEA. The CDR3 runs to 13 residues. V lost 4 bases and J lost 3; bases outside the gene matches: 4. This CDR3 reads CSVGEGKTDTQYF. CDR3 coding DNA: TGCAGCGTTGGGGAGGGAAAGACAGATACGCAGTATTTT.

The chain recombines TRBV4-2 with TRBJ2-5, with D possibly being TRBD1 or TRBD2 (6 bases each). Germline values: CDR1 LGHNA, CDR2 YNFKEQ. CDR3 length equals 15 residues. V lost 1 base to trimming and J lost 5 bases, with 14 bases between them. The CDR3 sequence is CASSQARGEAETQYF. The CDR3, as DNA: TGTGCCAGCAGCCAAGCTAGGGGGGAGGCGGAGACCCAGTACTTC.

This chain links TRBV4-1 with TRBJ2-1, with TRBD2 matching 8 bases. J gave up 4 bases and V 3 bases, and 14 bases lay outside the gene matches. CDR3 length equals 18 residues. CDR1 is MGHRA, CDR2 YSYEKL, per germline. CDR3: CASSHPRSGGGRYNEQFF. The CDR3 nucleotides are TGCGCCAGCAGCCACCCTAGGAGCGGCGGGGGGCGGTACAATGAGCAGTTCTTC.

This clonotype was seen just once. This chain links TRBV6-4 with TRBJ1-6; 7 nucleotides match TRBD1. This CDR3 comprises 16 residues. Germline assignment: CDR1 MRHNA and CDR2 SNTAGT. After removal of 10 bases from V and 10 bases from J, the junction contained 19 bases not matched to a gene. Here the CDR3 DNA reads TGTGCCACCTCTACCCCCCAGGGGGATTTGGGGTCACCCCTCCACTTT. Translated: CATSTPQGDLGSPLHF.

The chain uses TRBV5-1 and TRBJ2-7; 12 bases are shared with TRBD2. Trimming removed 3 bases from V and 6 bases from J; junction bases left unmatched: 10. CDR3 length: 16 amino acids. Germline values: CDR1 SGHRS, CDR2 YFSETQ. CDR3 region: CASSYLTSGSNGEQYF. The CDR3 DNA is TGCGCCAGCAGCTATCTGACTAGCGGGAGTAATGGCGAGCAGTACTTC. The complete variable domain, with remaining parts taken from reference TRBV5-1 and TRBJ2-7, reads KAGVTQTPRYLIKTRGQQVTLSCSPISGHRSVSWYQQTPGQGLQFLFEYFSETQRNKGNFPGRFSGRQFSNSRSEMNVSTLELGDSALYLCASSYLTSGSNGEQYFGPGTRLTVT.

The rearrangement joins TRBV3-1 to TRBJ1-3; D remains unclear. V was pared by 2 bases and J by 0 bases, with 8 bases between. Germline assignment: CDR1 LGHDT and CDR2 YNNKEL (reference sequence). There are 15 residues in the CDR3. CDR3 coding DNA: TGTGCCAGCAGCCAACCAGCGGTCTCTGGAAACACCATATATTTT. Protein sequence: CASSQPAVSGNTIYF.

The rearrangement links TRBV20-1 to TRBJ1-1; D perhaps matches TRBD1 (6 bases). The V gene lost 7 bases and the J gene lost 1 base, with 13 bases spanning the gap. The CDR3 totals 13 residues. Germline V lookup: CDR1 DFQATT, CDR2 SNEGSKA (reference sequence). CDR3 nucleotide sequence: TGCAGTGGGACAGACCCTCAGAACACTGAAGCTTTCTTT. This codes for CSGTDPQNTEAFF.

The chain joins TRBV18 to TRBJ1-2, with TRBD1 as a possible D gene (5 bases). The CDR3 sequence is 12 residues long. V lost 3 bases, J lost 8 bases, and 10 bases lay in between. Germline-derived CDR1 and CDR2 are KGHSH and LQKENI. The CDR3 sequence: CASSPGTEGYTF. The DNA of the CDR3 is TGTGCCAGCTCACCCGGGACGGAGGGCTACACCTTC.

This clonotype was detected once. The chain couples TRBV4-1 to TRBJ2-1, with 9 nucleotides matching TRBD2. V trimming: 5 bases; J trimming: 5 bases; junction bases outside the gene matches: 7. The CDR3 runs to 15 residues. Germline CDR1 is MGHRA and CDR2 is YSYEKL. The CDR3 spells CASSLLAGTDNEQFF. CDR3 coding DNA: TGCGCCAGCAGCTTACTAGCGGGTACTGACAATGAGCAGTTCTTC.

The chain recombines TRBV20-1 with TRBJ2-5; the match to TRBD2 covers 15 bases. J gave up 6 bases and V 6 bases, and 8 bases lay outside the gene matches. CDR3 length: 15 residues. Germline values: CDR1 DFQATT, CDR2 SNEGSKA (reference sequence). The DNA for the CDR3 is TGCAGTGCCACCACCGGGACTAGCGGGGGGAAGACCCAGTACTTC. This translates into CSATTGTSGGKTQYF.

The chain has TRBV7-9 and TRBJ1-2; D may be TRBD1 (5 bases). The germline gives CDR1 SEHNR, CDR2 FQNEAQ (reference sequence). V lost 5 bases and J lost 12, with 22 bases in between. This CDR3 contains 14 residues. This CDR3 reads CASSRPLTGPGDTF. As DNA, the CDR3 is TGTGCCAGCAGCCGACCCCTTACAGGTCCCGGCGACACCTTC.

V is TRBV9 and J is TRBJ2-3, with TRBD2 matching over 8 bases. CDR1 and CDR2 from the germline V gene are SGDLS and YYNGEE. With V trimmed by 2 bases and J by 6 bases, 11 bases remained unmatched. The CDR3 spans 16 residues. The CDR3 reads CASSVLSGKRGDTQYF. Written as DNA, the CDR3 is TGTGCCAGCAGCGTCCTTAGCGGGAAACGGGGGGATACGCAGTATTTT.

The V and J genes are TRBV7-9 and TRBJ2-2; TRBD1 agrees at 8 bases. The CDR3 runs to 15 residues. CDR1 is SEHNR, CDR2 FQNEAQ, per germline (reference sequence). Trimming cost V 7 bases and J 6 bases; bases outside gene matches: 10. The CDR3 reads CASNLPGGAPGELFF. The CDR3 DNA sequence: TGTGCCAGCAACCTCCCAGGGGGCGCACCCGGGGAGCTGTTTTTT.

Here the CDR3 reads CSARGGPSSNQETQYF. The CDR3 DNA is TGCAGTGCCCGAGGGGGGCCATCAAGCAACCAAGAGACCCAGTACTTC. The chain has TRBV20-1 and TRBJ2-5; possibly TRBD1 or TRBD2 for D (6 bases each). This CDR3 is built from 16 residues. Germline values: CDR1 DFQATT, CDR2 SNEGSKA (reference sequence). The V gene lost 6 bases and the J gene lost 0 bases, with 20 bases spanning the gap.

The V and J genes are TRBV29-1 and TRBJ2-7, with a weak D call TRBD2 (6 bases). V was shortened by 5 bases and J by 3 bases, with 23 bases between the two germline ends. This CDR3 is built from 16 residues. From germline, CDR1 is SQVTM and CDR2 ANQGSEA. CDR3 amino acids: CSVTQRTAGKNYEQYF. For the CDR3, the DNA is TGCAGCGTTACCCAACGGACGGCGGGAAAGAACTACGAGCAGTACTTC.

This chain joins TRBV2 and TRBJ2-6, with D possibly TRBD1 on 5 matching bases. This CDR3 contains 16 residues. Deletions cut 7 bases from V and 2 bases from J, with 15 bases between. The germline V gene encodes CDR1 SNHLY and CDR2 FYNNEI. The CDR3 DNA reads TGTGCCAGCACCCCCTCAGGGCTAACTGGGGCCAACGTCCTGACTTTC. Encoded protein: CASTPSGLTGANVLTF.

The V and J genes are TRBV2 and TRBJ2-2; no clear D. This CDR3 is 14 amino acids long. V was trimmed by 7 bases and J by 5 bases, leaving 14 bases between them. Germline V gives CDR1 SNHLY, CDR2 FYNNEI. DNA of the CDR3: TGTGCCAGCATTTTGACTGTTTGGACCGGGGAGCTGTTTTTT. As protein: CASILTVWTGELFF. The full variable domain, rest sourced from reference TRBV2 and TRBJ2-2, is EPEVTQTPSHQVTQMGQEVILRCVPISNHLYFYWYRQILGQKVEFLVSFYNNEISEKSEIFDDQFSVERPDGSNFTLKIRSTKLEDSAMYFCASILTVWTGELFFGEGSRLTVL.

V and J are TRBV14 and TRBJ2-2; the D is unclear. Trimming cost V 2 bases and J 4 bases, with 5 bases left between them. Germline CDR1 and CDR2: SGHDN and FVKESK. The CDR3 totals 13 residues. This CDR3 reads CASSQQTTGELFF. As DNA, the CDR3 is TGTGCCAGCAGCCAACAGACCACCGGGGAGCTGTTTTTT.

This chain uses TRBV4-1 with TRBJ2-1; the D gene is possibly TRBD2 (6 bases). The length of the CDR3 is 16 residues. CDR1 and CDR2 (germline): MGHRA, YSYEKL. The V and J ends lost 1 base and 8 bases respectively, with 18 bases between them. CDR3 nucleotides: TGCGCCAGCAGCCAAGCCTCGACTAGACTCCCACATGAGCAGTTCTTC. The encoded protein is CASSQASTRLPHEQFF.

CDR3 sequence reads: CASRQLPDYEQYF. As DNA, the CDR3 is TGTGCCAGCAGACAATTGCCCGACTACGAGCAGTACTTC. The chain employs TRBV5-6 and TRBJ2-7; no clear D. V gave up 5 bases and J gave up 3 bases, with 12 bases separating them. Looked up from germline, CDR1 is SGHDT and CDR2 is YYEEEE. The CDR3 length is 13 residues.

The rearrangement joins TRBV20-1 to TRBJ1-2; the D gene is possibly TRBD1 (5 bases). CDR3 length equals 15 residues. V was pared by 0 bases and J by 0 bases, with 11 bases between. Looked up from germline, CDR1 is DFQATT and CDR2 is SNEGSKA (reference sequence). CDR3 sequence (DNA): TGCAGTGCTAGAGATCGGGGGGGGACTAACTATGGCTACACCTTC. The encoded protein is CSARDRGGTNYGYTF.